This passage covers 22 T cell receptor beta chains from one sample sequenced in a study of T cells in Graves' hyperthyroidism and ophthalmopathy. Amplified regions were TCR beta CDR3 sequences from RNA transcripts. First-round RT-PCR with HTBI primers amplified the TCR CDR3 region. TCRdb redid the calling of the multiplex PCR reads with MiXCR, one entry per CDR3 protein. The sample has around 520,000 distinct CDR3 sequences, 13% to 15% seen once. The sequenced sample was blood. The receptors shown here come from a woman aged 40 to 50 with Graves' hyperthyroidism.

This clonotype was found many times. This rearrangement joins TRBV7-9 to TRBJ2-5; D assignment may be TRBD1 or TRBD2 (5 bases each). Germline CDR1 and CDR2: SEHNR and FQNEAQ (reference sequence). The CDR3 extends over 15 amino acids. Trimming took off 5 bases at V and 2 bases at J, with 15 bases between the two ends. Here the CDR3 DNA reads TGTGCCAGCAGCCCAAGTGGGGGTTCGCAAGAGACCCAGTACTTC. It translates to CASSPSGGSQETQYF. Full variable domain (missing parts from reference TRBV7-9 and TRBJ2-5): DTGVSQNPRHKITKRGQNVTFRCDPISEHNRLYWYRQTLGQGPEFLTYFQNEAQLEKSRLLSDRFSAERPKGSFSTLEIQRTEQGDSAMYLCASSPSGGSQETQYFGPGTRLLVL.

This clonotype was counted many times. V is TRBV2 and J is TRBJ2-2, with D maybe TRBD1 (7 bases). The germline V gene encodes CDR1 SNHLY and CDR2 FYNNEI. The CDR3 is made up of 16 amino acids. V was clipped by 7 bases and J by 6 bases, with 21 bases between them. The CDR3 DNA reads TGTGCCAGCACAAATGCCAGGGGGAGGCCGGCCGGGGAGCTGTTTTTT. Translation gives CASTNARGRPAGELFF. The full variable domain, in which reference TRBV2 and TRBJ2-2 provide the parts outside the CDR3, is EPEVTQTPSHQVTQMGQEVILRCVPISNHLYFYWYRQILGQKVEFLVSFYNNEISEKSEIFDDQFSVERPDGSNFTLKIRSTKLEDSAMYFCASTNARGRPAGELFFGEGSRLTVL.

This clonotype was recorded at least ten times. The junction departs from germline at one end; a sequencing error may be responsible. V gene TRBV11-3 combines with J gene TRBJ2-5; TRBD2 agrees at 13 bases. CDR1 and CDR2 from the germline V gene are SGHNT and YENEEA. The CDR3 is 18 residues long. CDR3 bases: TGTGCCAGCAGCGCCCGGGGACTAGCGGGGACGTACCAAGAGACCCAGTGCTTC. This gives the protein CASSARGLAGTYQETQCF.

In this sample, this clonotype turned up a few times. V is TRBV20-1 and J is TRBJ1-4; D is unclear. The CDR3 is 14 amino acids. The V end was cut by 1 base, the J end by 8 bases, with 14 bases between. Germline-derived CDR1 and CDR2 are DFQATT and SNEGSKA (reference sequence). In nucleotides, the CDR3 is TGCAGTGCTAGAGCTGCCCTAGCGGAAGAAAAACTGTTTTTT. Residues: CSARAALAEEKLFF.

This chain joins TRBV4-1 and TRBJ2-7, with 11 bases fitting TRBD1. This CDR3 comprises 17 residues. Germline V gene lookup returns CDR1 MGHRA and CDR2 YSYEKL. V shed 0 bases and J 2 bases; nucleotides not matched to a gene: 6. The CDR3 sequence is CASSQEGGTGGAYEQYF. DNA for the CDR3: TGCGCCAGCAGCCAAGAGGGGGGGACAGGGGGAGCCTACGAGCAGTACTTC.

This clonotype was observed a handful of times. One end of the junction does not line up with germline, which may come from a read error. V is TRBV20-1 and J is TRBJ2-7; the D is unclear. Germline V gene sequence: CDR1 DFQATT, CDR2 SNEGSKA (reference sequence). This CDR3 has 11 residues. This CDR3 reads CSARDAYEQYF. DNA of the CDR3: TGTAGTGCTAGAGATGCCTACGAGCAGTACTTC.

This clonotype was counted at least ten times. The chain uses TRBV27 and TRBJ2-3; 10 bases agree with TRBD2. The germline V gene has CDR1 MNHEY and CDR2 SMNVEV (reference sequence). The V and J ends lost 7 bases and 1 base, in that order; junction bases with no gene match: 5. The CDR3 is 15 amino acids. CDR3 residues: CASKLAGAGTDTQYF. CDR3 nucleotide sequence: TGTGCCAGCAAGCTAGCGGGAGCCGGCACAGATACGCAGTATTTT.

This clonotype was seen repeatedly, ten times or more. The chain recombines TRBV30 with TRBJ2-7, with D perhaps TRBD1 (6 bases). Trimming removed 5 bases from V and 4 bases from J, with 12 bases in between. Per germline, CDR1 GTSNPN and CDR2 SVGIG (reference sequence). The CDR3 runs to 12 residues. The DNA of the CDR3 is TGTGCCTGGGGGGGACACCGTTACGAGCAGTACTTC. Protein sequence: CAWGGHRYEQYF. The full variable domain, completed using reference TRBV30 and TRBJ2-7, is SQTIHQWPATLVQPVGSPLSLECTVEGTSNPNLYWYRQAAGRGLQLLFYSVGIGQISSEVPQNLSASRPQDRQFILSSKKLLLSDSGFYLCAWGGHRYEQYFGPGTRLTVT.

The chain has TRBV19 and TRBJ2-1; no definite D call. Germline V gene sequence: CDR1 LNHDA, CDR2 SQIVND (reference sequence). The CDR3 runs to 11 residues. V lost 3 bases and J 8 bases, leaving 5 bases between the germline ends. This chain's CDR3 is CASSISYEQFF. CDR3 bases: TGTGCCAGTAGTATTAGTTATGAGCAGTTCTTC.

This clonotype occurred a few times. The chain combines TRBV7-3 with TRBJ2-1, with unresolved D. CDR3 size: 14 residues. With 1 base removed from V and 5 bases from J, the gap between germline ends came to 9 bases. Per the germline V gene, CDR1 is SGHTA and CDR2 is FQGTGA. Here the CDR3 reads CASSLSSANNEQFF. CDR3 sequence (DNA): TGTGCCAGCAGCTTAAGTTCGGCGAACAATGAGCAGTTCTTC.

The chain uses TRBV12-3 or TRBV12-4 and TRBJ1-1; TRBD1 agrees at 8 bases. This CDR3 contains 13 residues. The ends lost 7 bases at V and 4 bases at J; junction bases unmatched: 5. The DNA for the CDR3 is TGTGCCAGCACGACAGGGGTCGTCACTGAAGCTTTCTTT. Translated: CASTTGVVTEAFF.

The chain recombines TRBV19 with TRBJ2-1; the D is unclear. Germline assignment: CDR1 LNHDA and CDR2 SQIVND (reference sequence). The CDR3 totals 12 residues. Trimming took off 5 bases at V and 8 bases at J, with 10 bases between the two ends. CDR3 in amino acids: CASSPSRDEQFF. For the CDR3, the DNA is TGTGCCAGTAGTCCCAGTAGGGATGAGCAGTTCTTC.

This clonotype has ten or more counts. The chain recombines TRBV11-2 with TRBJ2-7; the match to TRBD2 covers 10 bases. Germline V gives CDR1 SGHAT, CDR2 FQNNGV. This CDR3 has 15 amino acids. V shed 4 bases, J shed 4 bases, and the junction held 7 bases outside the gene matches. The CDR3 loop is CASSSTSGWSYEQYF. The CDR3 DNA follows: TGTGCCAGCAGCTCGACTAGCGGGTGGAGTTACGAGCAGTACTTC.

This clonotype was detected many times. This sequence joins TRBV28 and TRBJ2-7; D ambiguous. In germline, CDR1 is MDHEN, CDR2 SYDVKM. V shed 3 bases and J shed 0 bases, with 9 bases lying between them. The CDR3 has 14 residues. Here the CDR3 DNA reads TGTGCCAGCAGTTTCAGGAGCGTCTCCTACGAGCAGTACTTC. It is translated as CASSFRSVSYEQYF.

In its sample, this clonotype was seen a few times. The chain joins TRBV20-1 to TRBJ2-1; TRBD2 matches at 7 bases. Unmatched junction bases numbered 8, after V lost 3 bases and J lost 3 bases. In germline, CDR1 is DFQATT, CDR2 SNEGSKA (reference sequence). The CDR3 runs 15 residues. CDR3 amino acids: CSARPREEFYNEQFF. The CDR3 coding sequence is TGCAGTGCTAGGCCTCGGGAGGAATTCTACAATGAGCAGTTCTTC.

The sample holds a few counts of this clonotype. This may come from a read error, since a much larger clone is one base off. The J gene is TRBJ1-6, the V gene TRBV11-1, with 8 bases that match TRBD1. The germline V gene encodes CDR1 SGHAT and CDR2 FQDESV (reference sequence). The length of the CDR3 is 14 residues. Here the CDR3 reads CASSLQGASSPPHF. DNA of the CDR3: TGTGCCAGCAGCTTGCAGGGGGCGAGTTCACCCCCCCACTTT.

The chain uses TRBV29-1 and TRBJ2-7; 7 nucleotides line up with TRBD2. The CDR3 is made up of 14 amino acids. CDR1 is SQVTM and CDR2 is ANQGSEA in the germline V gene. After removal of 3 bases from V and 0 bases from J, the junction contained 5 bases not matched to a gene. CDR3 region: CSVEVGGTSYEQYF. The CDR3 DNA sequence: TGCAGCGTTGAGGTGGGAGGGACCTCCTACGAGCAGTACTTC.

This clonotype has a count of ten or more. This rearrangement joins TRBV10-3 to TRBJ2-1; 15 nucleotides agree with TRBD2. Germline lookup yields CDR1 ENHRY and CDR2 SYGVKD. J was trimmed by 6 bases and V by 3 bases; bases with no gene match: 6. The CDR3 spans 17 residues. In DNA form, the CDR3 reads TGTGCCATCAGTGAAGGGGGACTAGCGGGAGGCGTCAATGAGCAGTTCTTC. Amino acids: CAISEGGLAGGVNEQFF.

V is TRBV25-1 and J is TRBJ2-7, with 8 bases identical to TRBD1. The CDR3 runs 15 residues. Trimming cost V 5 bases and J 6 bases; bases outside gene matches: 12. Germline-derived CDR1 and CDR2 are MGHDK and SYGVNS. CDR3 in amino acids: CASSSRRTGFPEQYF. The CDR3 nucleotides are TGTGCCAGCAGTTCCAGAAGGACAGGGTTTCCCGAGCAGTACTTC.

This clonotype was seen only a few times. The chain couples TRBV9 to TRBJ2-2; D unclear. The ends were cut back, 0 bases at V and 0 bases at J, with 3 bases in the middle. CDR3 length: 14 amino acids. Germline V gene data show CDR1 as SGDLS and CDR2 as YYNGEE. The CDR3 region has the DNA TGTGCCAGCAGCGTAGAAACGAACACCGGGGAGCTGTTTTTT. Protein product: CASSVETNTGELFF.

This clonotype has only a few counts. The V gene is TRBV29-1, the J gene TRBJ2-3; 9 positions match TRBD2. This CDR3 contains 17 residues. Germline CDR1 reads SQVTM; CDR2 reads ANQGSEA. Unmatched junction bases numbered 14, after V lost 1 base and J lost 6 bases. The CDR3 coding sequence is TGCAGCGTTGAAGGGCAAGGGGCGGGAGGGCCAGGGGATACGCAGTATTTT. Translating it yields CSVEGQGAGGPGDTQYF.

This clonotype was observed a handful of times. This chain uses TRBV12-3 or TRBV12-4 with TRBJ2-2; 12 bases agree with TRBD2. The length of the CDR3 is 16 residues. Germline trimming cut 6 bases from V and 4 bases from J; bases unmatched to any gene: 6. CDR3 sequence: CASRARTSGITGELFF. CDR3 coding DNA: TGTGCCAGCAGGGCTAGGACTAGCGGGATCACCGGGGAGCTGTTTTTT.